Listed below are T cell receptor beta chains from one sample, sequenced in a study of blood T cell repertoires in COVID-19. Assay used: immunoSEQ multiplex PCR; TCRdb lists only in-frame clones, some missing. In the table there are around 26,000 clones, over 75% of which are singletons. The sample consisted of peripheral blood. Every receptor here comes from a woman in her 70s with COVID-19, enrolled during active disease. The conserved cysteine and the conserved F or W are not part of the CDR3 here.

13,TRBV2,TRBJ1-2,ASIGQGHANYGYT
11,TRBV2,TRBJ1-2,ASSSGTDYGYT
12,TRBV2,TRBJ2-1,ASSGTRSTHEQF
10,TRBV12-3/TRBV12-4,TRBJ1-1,ASTPRVAEAF
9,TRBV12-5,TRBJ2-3,GRRGTDTQY
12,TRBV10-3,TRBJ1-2,AISESDRAWGYT
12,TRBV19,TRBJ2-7,ASSTRGESYEQY
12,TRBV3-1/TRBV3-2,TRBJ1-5,ASSQKGVSQPQH
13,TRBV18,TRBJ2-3,ASSPSLSGTDTQY
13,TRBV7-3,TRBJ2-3,ASSPRGGSGDTQY
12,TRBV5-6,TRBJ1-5,ASTRGGGNQPQH
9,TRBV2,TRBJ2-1,ASNPSGQQF
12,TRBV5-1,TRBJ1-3,ASSSQGSGNTIY
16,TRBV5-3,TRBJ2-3,ARSLAGTSGGSTDTQY
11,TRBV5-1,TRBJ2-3,ATGLAGRDTQY
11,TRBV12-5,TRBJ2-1,ASGLRTGNEQF
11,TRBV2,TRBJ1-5,ASTLLEGQPQH
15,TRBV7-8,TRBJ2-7,ASSSPGRGTSVDEQY
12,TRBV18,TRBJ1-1,ASSRGQQNTEAF
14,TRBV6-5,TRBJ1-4,ASSYSAGRQNEKLF